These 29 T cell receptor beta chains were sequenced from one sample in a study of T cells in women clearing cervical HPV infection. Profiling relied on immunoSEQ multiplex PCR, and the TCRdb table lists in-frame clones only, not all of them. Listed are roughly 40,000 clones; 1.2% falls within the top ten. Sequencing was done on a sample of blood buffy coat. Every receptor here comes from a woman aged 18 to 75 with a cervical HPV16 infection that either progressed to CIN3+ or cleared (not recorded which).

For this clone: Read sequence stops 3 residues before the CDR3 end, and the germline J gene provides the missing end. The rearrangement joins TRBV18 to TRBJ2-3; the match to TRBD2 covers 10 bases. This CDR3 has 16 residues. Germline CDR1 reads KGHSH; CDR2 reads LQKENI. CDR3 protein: CASSAGTSDPQETQYF. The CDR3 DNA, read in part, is TGTGCCAGCTCAGCAGGGACTAGCGATCCTCAAGAGACG.

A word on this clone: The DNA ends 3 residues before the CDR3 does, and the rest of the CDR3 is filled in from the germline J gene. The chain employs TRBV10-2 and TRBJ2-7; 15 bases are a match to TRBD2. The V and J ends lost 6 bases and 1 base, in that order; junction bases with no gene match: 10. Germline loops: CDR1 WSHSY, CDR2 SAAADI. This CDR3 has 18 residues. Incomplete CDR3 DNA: TGCGCCAGCAGAGATTTGCCGGGACTAGCGGGAGGATCCTACGAG. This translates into CASRDLPGLAGGSYE. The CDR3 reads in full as CASRDLPGLAGGSYEQYF.

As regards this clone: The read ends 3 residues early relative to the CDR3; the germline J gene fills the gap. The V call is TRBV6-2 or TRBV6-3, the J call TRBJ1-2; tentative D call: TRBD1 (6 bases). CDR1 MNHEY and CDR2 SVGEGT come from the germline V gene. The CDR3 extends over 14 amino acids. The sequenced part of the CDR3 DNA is TGTGCCAGCAGAGATCCGGGACACCCATCGCGC. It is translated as CASRDPGHPSR. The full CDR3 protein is CASRDPGHPSRYTF.

CDR3 DNA, as far as it was read: TGTGCCAGCAGCTCCGACAGATTGAACACTGAA. It yields the protein CASSSDRLNTE. The entire CDR3 reads CASSSDRLNTEAFF. The chain is built from TRBV13 and TRBJ1-1; D perhaps matches TRBD1 (5 bases). The read is 3 residues too short to cover the CDR3 end, so that end is filled in from the germline J gene. Deletions cut 4 bases from V and 0 bases from J, with 9 bases between. Germline CDR1 is PRHDT and CDR2 is FYEKMQ (reference sequence). The CDR3 runs 14 residues.

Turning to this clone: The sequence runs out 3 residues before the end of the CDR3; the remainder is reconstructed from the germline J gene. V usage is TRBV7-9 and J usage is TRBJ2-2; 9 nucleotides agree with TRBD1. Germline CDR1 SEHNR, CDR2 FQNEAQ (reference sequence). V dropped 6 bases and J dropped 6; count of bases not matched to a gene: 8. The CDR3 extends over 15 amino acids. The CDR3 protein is CASRPRQGGAGELFF. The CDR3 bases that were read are TGTGCCAGCAGACCTAGACAGGGGGGAGCCGGGGAG.

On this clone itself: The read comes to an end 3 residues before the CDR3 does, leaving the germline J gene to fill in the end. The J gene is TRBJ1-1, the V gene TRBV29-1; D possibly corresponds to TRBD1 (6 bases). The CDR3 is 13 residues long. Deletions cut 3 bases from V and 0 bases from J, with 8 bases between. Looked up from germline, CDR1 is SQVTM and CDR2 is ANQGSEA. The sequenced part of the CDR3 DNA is TGCAGCGTTGAGGCAGGGGTGAACACTGAA. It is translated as CSVEAGVNTE. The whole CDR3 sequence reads CSVEAGVNTEAFF.

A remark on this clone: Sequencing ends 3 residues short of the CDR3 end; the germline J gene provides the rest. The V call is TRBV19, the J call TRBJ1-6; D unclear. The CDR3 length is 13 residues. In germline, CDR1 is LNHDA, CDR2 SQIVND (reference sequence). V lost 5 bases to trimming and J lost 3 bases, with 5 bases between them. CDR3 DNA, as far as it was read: TGTGCCAGTAGTCAGTTCTATAATTCACCC. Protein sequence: CASSQFYNSP. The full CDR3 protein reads CASSQFYNSPLHF.

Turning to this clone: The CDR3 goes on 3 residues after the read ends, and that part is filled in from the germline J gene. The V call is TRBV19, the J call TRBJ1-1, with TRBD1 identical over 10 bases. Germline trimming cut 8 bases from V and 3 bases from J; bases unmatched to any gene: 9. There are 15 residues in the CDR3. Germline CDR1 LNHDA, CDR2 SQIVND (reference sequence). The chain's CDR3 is CASRVGTGDYTEAFF. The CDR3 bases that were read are TGTGCCAGTCGGGTGGGGACAGGGGATTACACTGAA.

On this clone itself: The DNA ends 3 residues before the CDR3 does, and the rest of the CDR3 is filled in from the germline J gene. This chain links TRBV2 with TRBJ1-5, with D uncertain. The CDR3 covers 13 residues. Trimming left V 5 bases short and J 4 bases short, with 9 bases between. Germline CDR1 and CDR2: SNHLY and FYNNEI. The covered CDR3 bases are TGTGCCAGCAGTTTCCAGGTGAATCAGCCC. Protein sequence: CASSFQVNQP. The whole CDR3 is CASSFQVNQPQHF.

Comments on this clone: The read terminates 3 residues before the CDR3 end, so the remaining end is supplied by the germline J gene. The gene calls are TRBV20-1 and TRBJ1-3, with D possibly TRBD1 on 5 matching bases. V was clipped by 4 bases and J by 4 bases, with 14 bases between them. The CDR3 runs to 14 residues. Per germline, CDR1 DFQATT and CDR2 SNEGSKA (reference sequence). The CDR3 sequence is CSANLQGIGNTIYF. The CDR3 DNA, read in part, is TGCAGTGCTAATCTCCAGGGAATAGGAAACACC.

The chain's CDR3 is CASSLTGPNTEAFF. CDR3 DNA (partial): TGTGCCAGCAGCCTCACAGGACCGAACACTGAA. The chain has TRBV7-3 and TRBJ1-1; possibly TRBD1 for D (5 bases). The CDR3 goes on 3 residues after the read ends, and that part is filled in from the germline J gene. CDR3 length equals 14 residues. Germline CDR1 and CDR2: SGHTA and FQGTGA. Trimming removed 5 bases at V and 1 base at J, with 11 bases between.

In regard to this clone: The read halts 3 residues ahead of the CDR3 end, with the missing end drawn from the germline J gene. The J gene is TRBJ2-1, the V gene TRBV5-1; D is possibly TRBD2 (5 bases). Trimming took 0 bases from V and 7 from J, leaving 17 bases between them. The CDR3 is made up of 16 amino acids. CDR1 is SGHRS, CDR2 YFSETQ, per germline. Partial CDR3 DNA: TGCGCCAGCAGCTTGGCCTCTAGCCTAATTTATAATGAG. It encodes CASSLASSLIYNE. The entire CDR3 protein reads CASSLASSLIYNEQFF.

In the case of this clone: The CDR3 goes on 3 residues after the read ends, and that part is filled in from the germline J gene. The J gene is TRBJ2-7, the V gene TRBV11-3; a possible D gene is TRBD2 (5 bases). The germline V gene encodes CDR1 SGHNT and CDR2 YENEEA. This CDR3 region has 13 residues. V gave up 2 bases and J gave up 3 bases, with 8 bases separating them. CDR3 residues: CASSLRGDYEQYF. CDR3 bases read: TGTGCCAGCAGCTTACGGGGTGACTACGAG.

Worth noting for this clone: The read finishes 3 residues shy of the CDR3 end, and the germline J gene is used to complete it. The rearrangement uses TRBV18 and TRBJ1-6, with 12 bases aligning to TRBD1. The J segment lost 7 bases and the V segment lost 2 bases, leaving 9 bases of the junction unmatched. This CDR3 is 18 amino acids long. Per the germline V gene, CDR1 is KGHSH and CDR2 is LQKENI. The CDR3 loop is CASSPTIGTGGANSPLHF. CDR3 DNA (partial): TGTGCCAGCTCACCAACGATAGGGACAGGGGGCGCGAATTCACCC. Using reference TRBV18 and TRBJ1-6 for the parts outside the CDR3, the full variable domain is NAGVMQNPRHLVRRRGQEARLRCSPMKGHSHVYWYRQLPEEGLKFMVYLQKENIIDESGMPKERFSAEFPKEGPSILRIQQVVRGDSAAYFCASSPTIGTGGANSPLHFGNGTRLTVT.

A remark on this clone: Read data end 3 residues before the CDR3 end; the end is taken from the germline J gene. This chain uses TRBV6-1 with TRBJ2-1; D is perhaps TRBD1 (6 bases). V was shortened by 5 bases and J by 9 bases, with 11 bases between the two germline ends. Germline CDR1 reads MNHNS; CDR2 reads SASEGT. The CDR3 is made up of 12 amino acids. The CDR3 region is CASSQDRSEQFF. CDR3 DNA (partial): TGTGCCAGCAGTCAAGACAGGTCTGAG.

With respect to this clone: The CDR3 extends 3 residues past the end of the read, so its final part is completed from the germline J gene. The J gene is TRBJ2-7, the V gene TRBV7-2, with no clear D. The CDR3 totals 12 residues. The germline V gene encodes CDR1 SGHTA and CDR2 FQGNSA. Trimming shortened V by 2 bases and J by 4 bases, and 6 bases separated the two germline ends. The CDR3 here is CASSLWAYEQYF. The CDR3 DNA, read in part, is TGTGCCAGCAGCTTATGGGCGTACGAG.

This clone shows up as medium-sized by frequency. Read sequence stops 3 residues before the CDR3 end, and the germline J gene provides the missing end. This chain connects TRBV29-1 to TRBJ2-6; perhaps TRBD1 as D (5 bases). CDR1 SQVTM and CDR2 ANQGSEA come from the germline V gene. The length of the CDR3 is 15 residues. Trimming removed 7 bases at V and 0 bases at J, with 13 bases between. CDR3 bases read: TGCAGCGCAATTACAGGTGACTCTGGGGCCAACGTC. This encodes CSAITGDSGANV. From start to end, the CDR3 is CSAITGDSGANVLTF.

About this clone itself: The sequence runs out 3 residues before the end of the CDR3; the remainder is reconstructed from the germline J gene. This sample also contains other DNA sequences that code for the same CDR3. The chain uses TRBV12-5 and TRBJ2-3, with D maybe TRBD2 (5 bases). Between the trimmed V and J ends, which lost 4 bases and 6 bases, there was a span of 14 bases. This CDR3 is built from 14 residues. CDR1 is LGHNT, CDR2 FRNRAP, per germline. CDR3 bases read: TGTGCTAGTGGTTGGAGGACTGACACGGATACG. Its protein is CASGWRTDTDT. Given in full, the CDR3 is CASGWRTDTDTQYF. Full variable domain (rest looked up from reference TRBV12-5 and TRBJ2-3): DARVTQTPRHKVTEMGQEVTMRCQPILGHNTVFWYRQTMMQGLELLAYFRNRAPLDDSGMPKDRFSAEMPDATLATLKIQPSEPRDSAVYFCASGWRTDTDTQYFGPGTRLTVL.

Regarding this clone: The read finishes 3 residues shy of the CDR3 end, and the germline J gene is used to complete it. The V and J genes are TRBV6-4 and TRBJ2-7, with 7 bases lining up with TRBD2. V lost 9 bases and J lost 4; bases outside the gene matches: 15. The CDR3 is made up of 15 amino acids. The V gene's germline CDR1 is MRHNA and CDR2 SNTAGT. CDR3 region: CARGGVREIVYEQYF. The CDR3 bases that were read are TGTGCCAGGGGGGGAGTGCGGGAGATCGTATACGAG.

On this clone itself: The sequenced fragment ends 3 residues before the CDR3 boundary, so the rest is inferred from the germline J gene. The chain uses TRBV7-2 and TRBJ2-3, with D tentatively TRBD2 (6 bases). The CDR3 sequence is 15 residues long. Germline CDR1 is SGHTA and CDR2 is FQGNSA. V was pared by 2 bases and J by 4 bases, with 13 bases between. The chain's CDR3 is CASSLQRLGADTQYF. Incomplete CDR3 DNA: TGTGCCAGCAGCTTACAGAGACTAGGGGCAGATACG. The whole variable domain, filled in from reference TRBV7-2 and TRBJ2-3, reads GAGVSQSPSNKVTEKGKDVELRCDPISGHTALYWYRQSLGQGLEFLIYFQGNSAPDKSGLPSDRFSAERTGGSVSTLTIQRTQQEDSAVYLCASSLQRLGADTQYFGPGTRLTVL.

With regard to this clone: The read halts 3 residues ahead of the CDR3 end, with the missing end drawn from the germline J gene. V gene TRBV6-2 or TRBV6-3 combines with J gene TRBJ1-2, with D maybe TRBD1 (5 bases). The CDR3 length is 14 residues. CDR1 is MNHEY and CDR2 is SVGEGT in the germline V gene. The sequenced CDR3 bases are TGTGCCAGCAGTTACTCGTCAGGGATCGCGGGC. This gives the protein CASSYSSGIAG. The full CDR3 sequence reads CASSYSSGIAGYTF.

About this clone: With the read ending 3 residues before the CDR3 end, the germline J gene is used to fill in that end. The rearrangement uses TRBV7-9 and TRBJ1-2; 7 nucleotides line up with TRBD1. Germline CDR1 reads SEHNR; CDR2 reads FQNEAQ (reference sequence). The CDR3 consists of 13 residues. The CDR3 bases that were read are TGTGCCAGCAGCCTATCCGGGACAGATACC. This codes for CASSLSGTDT. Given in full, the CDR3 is CASSLSGTDTYTF.

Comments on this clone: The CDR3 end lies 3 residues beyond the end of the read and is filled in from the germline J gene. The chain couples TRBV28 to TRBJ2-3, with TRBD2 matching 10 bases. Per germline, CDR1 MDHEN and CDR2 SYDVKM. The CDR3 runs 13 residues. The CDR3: CASRPTSGRAQYF. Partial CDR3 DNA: TGTGCCAGCAGGCCGACTAGCGGGCGGGCG.

The part of the CDR3 DNA that was read is TGTGCCTGGACAGGACAGGAGCCCTACGAG. Protein product: CAWTGQEPYE. In full, the CDR3 reads CAWTGQEPYEQYF. The V gene is TRBV30, the J gene TRBJ2-7; the match to TRBD1 covers 7 bases. The read stops 3 residues short of the end of the CDR3; the missing end is completed from the germline J gene. The germline CDR1 and CDR2 sequences are GTSNPN and SVGIG (reference sequence). The CDR3 length is 13 residues. After removal of 4 bases from V and 2 bases from J, the junction contained 5 bases not matched to a gene. Looking up the rest from reference TRBV30 and TRBJ2-7 gives the full variable domain: SQTIHQWPATLVQPVGSPLSLECTVEGTSNPNLYWYRQAAGRGLQLLFYSVGIGQISSEVPQNLSASRPQDRQFILSSKKLLLSDSGFYLCAWTGQEPYEQYFGPGTRLTVT.

The CDR3 reads CASSFGQGGSPLHF. CDR3 DNA, as far as it was read: TGTGCCAGCAGTTTCGGCCAGGGAGGTTCACCC. This chain uses TRBV12-3 or TRBV12-4 with TRBJ1-6, with D tentatively TRBD1 (5 bases). The sequence runs out 3 residues before the end of the CDR3; the remainder is reconstructed from the germline J gene. The ends were cut back, 3 bases at V and 9 bases at J, with 12 bases in the middle. This CDR3 has 14 residues.

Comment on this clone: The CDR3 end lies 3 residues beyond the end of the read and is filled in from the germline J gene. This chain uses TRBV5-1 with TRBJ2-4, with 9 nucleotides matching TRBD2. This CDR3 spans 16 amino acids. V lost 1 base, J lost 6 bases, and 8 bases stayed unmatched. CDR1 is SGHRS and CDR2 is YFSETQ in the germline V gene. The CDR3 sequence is CASSLNIAGAGNIQYF. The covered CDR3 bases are TGCGCCAGCAGCTTGAATATAGCGGGAGCGGGAAACATT.

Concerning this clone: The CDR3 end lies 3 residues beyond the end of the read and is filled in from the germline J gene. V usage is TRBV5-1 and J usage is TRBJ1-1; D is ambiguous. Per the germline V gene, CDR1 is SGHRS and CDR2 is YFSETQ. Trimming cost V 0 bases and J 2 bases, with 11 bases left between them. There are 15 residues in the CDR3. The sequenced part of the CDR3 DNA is TGCGCCAGCAGCTTGGAGGTCAGGTTAAACACTGAA. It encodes CASSLEVRLNTE. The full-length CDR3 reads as CASSLEVRLNTEAFF.

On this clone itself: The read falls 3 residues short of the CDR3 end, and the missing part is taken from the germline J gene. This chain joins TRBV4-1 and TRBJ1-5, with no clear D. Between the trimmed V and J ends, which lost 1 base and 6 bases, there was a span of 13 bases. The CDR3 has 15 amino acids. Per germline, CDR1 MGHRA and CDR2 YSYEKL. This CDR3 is CASSQVPGGRQPQHF. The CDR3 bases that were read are TGCGCCAGCAGCCAAGTCCCCGGAGGGCGTCAGCCC.

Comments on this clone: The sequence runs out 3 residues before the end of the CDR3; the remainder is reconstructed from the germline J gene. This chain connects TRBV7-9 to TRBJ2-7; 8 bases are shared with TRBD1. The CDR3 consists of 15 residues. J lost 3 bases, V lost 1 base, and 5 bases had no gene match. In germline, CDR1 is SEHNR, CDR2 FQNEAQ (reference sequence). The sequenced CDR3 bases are TGTGCCAGCAGCTTAGTCGTGGACAGGGACTACGAG. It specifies CASSLVVDRDYE. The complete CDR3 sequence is CASSLVVDRDYEQYF.